One sample yielded the 7 T cell receptor beta chains listed below, sequenced in a study of beta chain features in type 1 diabetes. All of the isolated RNA was reverse transcribed, so expressed TCRB transcripts were sequenced. The table came from immunoSEQ multiplex PCR; TCRdb's copy has only in-frame clones and leaves some out. The sample records nearly 250,000 clones, approximately 70% being singletons. Material for sequencing was naive CD4+ T cells from blood. The receptors come from a man aged 30 to 45 in good health.

The chain carries TRBV5-4 and TRBJ2-7; D perhaps matches TRBD1 (5 bases). V dropped 6 bases and J dropped 3 bases, with 16 bases sitting between them. The CDR3 has 14 residues. The germline V gene encodes CDR1 SGHNT and CDR2 YYREEE (reference sequence). DNA for the CDR3: TGTGCCAGCACCATTTCCCCGACAGACTACGAGCAGTACTTC. Encoded protein: CASTISPTDYEQYF.

The chain recombines TRBV7-2 with TRBJ2-7, with 12 positions matching TRBD2. V gave up 4 bases and J gave up 6 bases; unmatched junction bases: 7. CDR1 SGHTA and CDR2 FQGNSA come from the germline V gene. The CDR3 runs to 15 residues. The CDR3 DNA reads TGTGCCAGCAGCTACGACGGGACTAGCGGGCGCGAGCAGTACTTC. It codes for CASSYDGTSGREQYF.

Only a few counts were recorded for this clone. The chain couples TRBV19 to TRBJ1-2; weak D call: TRBD1 (5 bases). The CDR3 length is 14 residues. Trimming left V 6 bases short and J 3 bases short, with 14 bases between. In germline, CDR1 is LNHDA, CDR2 SQIVND (reference sequence). CDR3 region: CASRPGTDYYGYTF. CDR3 nucleotide sequence: TGTGCCAGTAGGCCCGGGACGGACTACTATGGCTACACCTTC.

V and J are TRBV7-2 and TRBJ2-7; D is unresolved. V shed 5 bases and J shed 6 bases, with 14 bases lying between them. CDR1 and CDR2 (germline): SGHTA, FQGNSA. The CDR3 contains 13 residues. The CDR3 region has the DNA TGTGCCAGCAGCCCCACGATATGGGGCGAGCAGTACTTC. As protein: CASSPTIWGEQYF.

This clone is a singleton in its sample. The chain recombines TRBV5-1 with TRBJ2-1, with D unresolved. The V and J ends lost 4 bases and 13 bases respectively, with 18 bases between them. This CDR3 contains 13 residues. Per the germline V gene, CDR1 is SGHRS and CDR2 is YFSETQ. The CDR3 loop is CASSPGSGLTQFF. The CDR3 DNA reads TGCGCCAGCAGCCCCGGAAGTGGCCTGACACAGTTCTTC.

The gene calls are TRBV9 and TRBJ2-5; the D gene could be TRBD1 or TRBD2 (5 bases each). Germline CDR1 reads SGDLS; CDR2 reads YYNGEE. V was clipped by 2 bases and J by 5 bases, with 16 bases between them. The CDR3 extends over 15 amino acids. CDR3 in amino acids: CASSVGTQAWETQYF. The DNA of the CDR3 is TGTGCCAGCAGCGTCGGGACCCAGGCATGGGAGACCCAGTACTTC.

V and J are TRBV7-2 and TRBJ2-7; TRBD1 is a possible D gene (5 bases). From germline, CDR1 is SGHTA and CDR2 FQGNSA. Deletions cut 3 bases from V and 5 bases from J, with 8 bases between. The CDR3 length is 12 residues. CDR3 sequence: CASSFLRDEQYF. In DNA form, the CDR3 reads TGTGCCAGCAGCTTTCTCAGGGACGAGCAGTACTTC.